The 18 T cell receptor beta chains listed next were all sequenced from one sample in a study of blood T cell repertoires in COVID-19. Using immunoSEQ multiplex PCR, the repertoire was profiled, and TCRdb retains in-frame clones only, with some absent. The repertoire holds hundreds of thousands of clones, with 70% to 90% as singletons. The sequencing sample was made of PBMCs or T cells enriched from blood (not recorded which). These receptors all stem from a woman under 30 who had been exposed to COVID-19.

In this sample, this clone turned up a few times. The genes are TRBV18 and TRBJ2-2, with 7 bases identical to TRBD2. The CDR3 runs 15 residues. CDR1 and CDR2 from the germline V gene are KGHSH and LQKENI. The trim removed 3 bases at V and 2 bases at J, leaving 3 bases unmatched. The CDR3 DNA sequence: TGTGCCAGCTCACCGGGACTACAAAACACCGGGGAGCTGTTTTTT. As protein: CASSPGLQNTGELFF.

This chain uses TRBV5-5 with TRBJ1-2; the match to TRBD1 covers 7 bases. The CDR3 runs to 15 residues. V lost 2 bases, J lost 2 bases, and 6 bases stayed unmatched. Germline assignment: CDR1 SGHKS and CDR2 YYEKEE (reference sequence). The CDR3 bases are TGTGCCAGCAGCTTAAGCAGGGGGTTAAACTATGGCTACACCTTC. Protein product: CASSLSRGLNYGYTF.

The rearrangement links TRBV28 to TRBJ2-7; 7 nucleotides line up with TRBD2. The CDR3 is 14 residues long. The V and J ends lost 3 bases and 3 bases, in that order; junction bases with no gene match: 5. Per the germline V gene, CDR1 is MDHEN and CDR2 is SYDVKM. The CDR3 loop reads CASSFQVAGYEQYF. The CDR3, as DNA: TGTGCCAGCAGTTTTCAAGTAGCGGGCTACGAGCAGTACTTC.

The chain employs TRBV19 and TRBJ2-3; 7 positions agree with TRBD1. Germline values: CDR1 LNHDA, CDR2 SQIVND (reference sequence). Trimming cost V 3 bases and J 7 bases; bases outside gene matches: 7. The CDR3 is 14 residues long. The CDR3 here is CASSIKGALHTQYF. The CDR3 DNA sequence: TGTGCCAGTAGTATCAAGGGGGCGCTACATACGCAGTATTTT.

There are a few counts of this clone. The V call is TRBV5-1, the J call TRBJ1-6; 11 nucleotides line up with TRBD1. The CDR3 spans 15 residues. V was clipped by 4 bases and J by 9 bases; unmatched bases: 6. The germline V gene encodes CDR1 SGHRS and CDR2 YFSETQ. CDR3 loop: CASSRTGGSLSPLHF. As DNA, the CDR3 is TGCGCCAGCAGCCGGACAGGGGGCTCGCTTTCACCCCTCCACTTT.

This clone was observed once. The chain joins TRBV5-1 to TRBJ2-1, with D possibly being TRBD2 (6 bases). The CDR3 is made up of 16 amino acids. Trimming removed 0 bases at V and 3 bases at J, with 13 bases between. CDR1 is SGHRS, CDR2 YFSETQ, per germline. The CDR3 nucleotides read TGCGCCAGCAGCTTGGCCACTAGCTCTTTCTACAATGAGCAGTTCTTC. As protein: CASSLATSSFYNEQFF.

The chain joins TRBV5-4 to TRBJ2-7, with TRBD2 identical over 10 bases. After removal of 4 bases from V and 6 bases from J, the junction contained 7 bases not matched to a gene. The CDR3 totals 14 residues. CDR1 SGHNT and CDR2 YYREEE come from the germline V gene (reference sequence). The CDR3 loop reads CASSRELAGGEQYF. In nucleotides, the CDR3 is TGTGCCAGCAGCCGGGAATTAGCGGGAGGCGAGCAGTACTTC.

This rearrangement joins TRBV7-7 to TRBJ2-5; maybe TRBD1 (6 bases). The germline V gene has CDR1 SSHAT and CDR2 FNYEAQ (reference sequence). The CDR3 covers 12 residues. V lost 6 bases to trimming and J lost 4 bases, with 9 bases between them. The CDR3 region has the DNA TGTGCCAGCAGGGGGGCCGGAGAGACCCAGTACTTC. It specifies CASRGAGETQYF.

V usage is TRBV29-1 and J usage is TRBJ2-7, with 9 bases fitting TRBD1. In germline, CDR1 is SQVTM, CDR2 ANQGSEA. The CDR3 runs to 13 residues. V dropped 6 bases and J dropped 5; count of bases not matched to a gene: 8. CDR3 region: CSVTDRGPHEQYF. The CDR3 bases are TGCAGCGTAACGGACAGGGGACCCCACGAGCAGTACTTC.

The gene calls are TRBV11-2 and TRBJ1-4; no clear D gene. Germline V CDR1 and CDR2: SGHAT, FQNNGV. The V and J ends lost 10 bases and 1 base respectively, with 13 bases between them. The CDR3 runs 14 residues. CDR3 coding DNA: TGTGCCACCCGGAGAGTAGGAACTAATGAAAAACTGTTTTTT. Translating it yields CATRRVGTNEKLFF.

V is TRBV6-5 and J is TRBJ1-4; D unclear. This CDR3 contains 15 residues. The germline gives CDR1 MNHEY, CDR2 SVGAGI. Trimming left V 0 bases short and J 0 bases short, with 5 bases between. Written as DNA, the CDR3 is TGTGCCAGCAGTTACTCAGGAGCAACTAATGAAAAACTGTTTTTT. Protein: CASSYSGATNEKLFF.

This clone was seen just once. The chain combines TRBV2 with TRBJ2-2; 7 bases are a match to TRBD2. V lost 2 bases to trimming and J lost 4 bases; unmatched junction nucleotides: 4. Germline V gives CDR1 SNHLY, CDR2 FYNNEI. This CDR3 comprises 15 residues. CDR3 in amino acids: CASSESGRGTGELFF. The CDR3 coding sequence is TGTGCCAGCAGTGAATCAGGGAGGGGCACCGGGGAGCTGTTTTTT.

V and J are TRBV5-1 and TRBJ2-1, with 10 bases matching TRBD2. Trimming cost V 4 bases and J 2 bases; bases outside gene matches: 9. Germline V gives CDR1 SGHRS, CDR2 YFSETQ. The CDR3 length is 17 residues. This chain's CDR3 is CASSMGHSGGTYNEQFF. CDR3 bases: TGCGCCAGCAGCATGGGTCATAGCGGGGGGACCTACAATGAGCAGTTCTTC.

V and J are TRBV5-1 and TRBJ2-2; TRBD2 might be the D (6 bases). The CDR3 loop spans 15 amino acids. Deletions cut 2 bases from V and 4 bases from J, with 12 bases between. Germline CDR1 and CDR2: SGHRS and YFSETQ. The CDR3 loop reads CASSFGGTGTGELFF. In DNA, the CDR3 is TGCGCCAGCAGCTTTGGGGGGACGGGCACCGGGGAGCTGTTTTTT.

The CDR3 coding sequence is TGTGCCAGCCGTTCGACAGAAATGGAAAACACCATATATTTT. Its protein is CASRSTEMENTIYF. The rearrangement joins TRBV9 to TRBJ1-3; tentatively, D is TRBD1 (5 bases). Germline values: CDR1 SGDLS, CDR2 YYNGEE. The V gene lost 7 bases and the J gene lost 6 bases, with 17 bases spanning the gap. This CDR3 is built from 14 residues.

The chain combines TRBV24-1 with TRBJ1-2, with D tentatively TRBD1 (5 bases). CDR3 length equals 14 residues. Germline V lookup: CDR1 KGHDR, CDR2 SFDVKD. Trimming shortened V by 3 bases and J by 5 bases, and 12 bases separated the two germline ends. CDR3 residues: CATSDPGLGYGYTF. The CDR3 DNA is TGTGCCACCAGTGATCCAGGGCTAGGGTATGGCTACACCTTC.

The chain uses TRBV11-2 and TRBJ2-1; D possibly corresponds to TRBD1 (6 bases). This CDR3 has 15 residues. With 5 bases removed from V and 5 bases from J, the gap between germline ends came to 16 bases. CDR1 is SGHAT and CDR2 is FQNNGV in the germline V gene. The CDR3 sequence: CASSRHGTYDNEQFF. Here the CDR3 DNA reads TGTGCCAGCAGCAGACACGGGACATATGACAATGAGCAGTTCTTC. The whole variable domain, filled in from reference TRBV11-2 and TRBJ2-1, reads EAGVAQSPRYKIIEKRQSVAFWCNPISGHATLYWYQQILGQGPKLLIQFQNNGVVDDSQLPKDRFSAERLKGVDSTLKIQPAKLEDSAVYLCASSRHGTYDNEQFFGPGTRLTVL.

J is TRBJ1-2 and V is TRBV5-4; 9 bases are a match to TRBD1. The V and J ends lost 0 bases and 4 bases, in that order; junction bases with no gene match: 1. The CDR3 is 14 amino acids. Germline assignment: CDR1 SGHNT and CDR2 YYREEE (reference sequence). The CDR3 here is CASSLEDRGYGYTF. CDR3 sequence (DNA): TGTGCCAGCAGCTTGGAGGACAGGGGCTATGGCTACACCTTC.